This section outlines one T cell receptor (beta chain) sequence together with its context. Looked up from germline, CDR1 is MNHEY and CDR2 is SVGAGI. V shed 6 bases and J shed 2 bases, with 15 bases lying between them. This CDR3 contains 15 residues. This entry belongs to a study of control samples from healthy donors and cancer patients. Assay: immunoSEQ multiplex PCR; the TCRdb copy retains only in-frame clones and omits some. The sample yields around 70,000 clones, about 95% seen once. The sequenced sample consisted of blood. This TCR came from a woman aged 25 to 45 in good health. V gene TRBV6-5 combines with J gene TRBJ2-3, with D perhaps TRBD2 (7 bases). DNA for the CDR3: TGTGCCAGCAGCCGGGGGGCCGCGAACACAGATACGCAGTATTTT. Protein product: CASSRGAANTDTQYF.